The 29 T cell receptor beta chains presented below share a single source sample, sequenced in a study of T cell repertoires in cytomegalovirus infection. These receptors' antigens are unknown. TCRdb fed the reads into MiXCR, producing one record per CDR3 protein. The data contain 110,000 or so distinct CDR3 sequences, 30% to 35% of them seen just once; the ten biggest clones take up roughly two fifths. The input for sequencing was CD8+ T cells from cultured PBMCs, taken from culture after CMV antigen stimulation. These TCRs come from a human donor in good health (CMV status not recorded). Some clones in this sample may be carry-over from other donors' samples.

V is TRBV9 and J is TRBJ1-2; 7 bases fit TRBD1. The V and J ends lost 6 bases and 7 bases, in that order; junction bases with no gene match: 12. CDR1 and CDR2 from the germline V gene are SGDLS and YYNGEE. This CDR3 spans 14 amino acids. The CDR3 region is CASKGGGGPSGYTF. CDR3 coding DNA: TGTGCCAGCAAAGGGGGAGGGGGCCCCTCTGGCTACACCTTC.

V usage is TRBV4-3 and J usage is TRBJ2-5, with D tentatively TRBD1 (6 bases). The germline V and J ends were trimmed by 0 bases and 1 base, with 12 bases remaining between them. Per the germline V gene, CDR1 is LGHNA and CDR2 is YSLEER. The CDR3 is 16 residues long. The CDR3 bases are TGCGCCAGCAGCCAAGAGTGGCGGACAGCCCAAGAGACCCAGTACTTC. This codes for CASSQEWRTAQETQYF.

This chain joins TRBV6-1 and TRBJ2-7; TRBD1 is a possible D gene (5 bases). The CDR3 covers 18 residues. V lost 1 base and J 2 bases, leaving 21 bases between the germline ends. CDR1 and CDR2 from the germline V gene are MNHNS and SASEGT. CDR3 DNA sequence: TGTGCCAGCAGTGAAGAAGACTCCCGGGTAGGGGTCACCTACGAGCAGTACTTC. It codes for CASSEEDSRVGVTYEQYF.

In its sample, this clonotype was seen once. For the CDR3, the DNA is TGTGCCAGCAGTTACTCGACCCCCGACAGGGGGACGAGCGGGGAGCTGTTTTTT. This sequence encodes CASSYSTPDRGTSGELFF. The chain couples TRBV6-5 to TRBJ2-2; 9 bases fit TRBD1. V dropped 0 bases and J dropped 7; count of bases not matched to a gene: 12. CDR1 is MNHEY, CDR2 SVGAGI, per germline. CDR3 length: 18 amino acids.

This clonotype was observed a handful of times. The J gene is TRBJ2-4, the V gene TRBV20-1, with D unresolved. The CDR3 has 14 residues. Germline V gives CDR1 DFQATT, CDR2 SNEGSKA (reference sequence). Trimming shortened V by 0 bases and J by 4 bases, and 10 bases separated the two germline ends. CDR3 sequence (DNA): TGCAGTGCTAGAGACAGAAGGGCAAAAAACATTCAGTACTTC. This gives the protein CSARDRRAKNIQYF.

The chain combines TRBV5-1 with TRBJ2-1, with 7 nucleotides matching TRBD2. CDR3 size: 11 residues. The V segment lost 7 bases and the J segment 7 bases; nucleotides outside the gene matches: 2. Germline assignment: CDR1 SGHRS and CDR2 YFSETQ. CDR3 DNA: TGCGCCAGCCACGGGGGGAATGAGCAGTTCTTC. This sequence encodes CASHGGNEQFF.

The chain has TRBV4-1 and TRBJ2-1; possibly TRBD1 or TRBD2 for D (5 bases each). Germline-derived CDR1 and CDR2 are MGHRA and YSYEKL. This CDR3 has 15 amino acids. The germline V and J ends were trimmed by 1 base and 0 bases, with 7 bases remaining between them. The CDR3 DNA reads TGCGCCAGCAGCCAAGGAGGGACCTCCTACAATGAGCAGTTCTTC. It codes for CASSQGGTSYNEQFF.

This clonotype was counted only a few times. The chain joins TRBV12-3 or TRBV12-4 to TRBJ2-3, with a weak D call TRBD2 (5 bases). V shed 5 bases and J shed 3 bases, with 12 bases lying between them. This CDR3 contains 14 residues. The CDR3 region has the DNA TGTGCCAGCAGTACCCCATGGGAGACAGATACGCAGTATTTT. Protein sequence: CASSTPWETDTQYF.

The chain joins TRBV12-5 to TRBJ2-7, with 9 bases identical to TRBD1. Germline values: CDR1 LGHNT, CDR2 FRNRAP. V shed 1 base, J shed 7 bases, and the junction held 11 bases outside the gene matches. The CDR3 is 16 amino acids. In DNA form, the CDR3 reads TGTGCTAGTGGTTTGGCCACCGGGACAGGGTTGCGTGAGCAGTACTTC. It translates to CASGLATGTGLREQYF. Full variable domain (remainder filled in from reference TRBV12-5 and TRBJ2-7): DARVTQTPRHKVTEMGQEVTMRCQPILGHNTVFWYRQTMMQGLELLAYFRNRAPLDDSGMPKDRFSAEMPDATLATLKIQPSEPRDSAVYFCASGLATGTGLREQYFGPGTRLTVT.

The rearrangement uses TRBV6-1 and TRBJ1-4, with TRBD1 identical over 9 bases. J gave up 7 bases and V 6 bases, and 9 bases lay outside the gene matches. Germline V gives CDR1 MNHNS, CDR2 SASEGT. The CDR3 spans 15 residues. CDR3 coding DNA: TGTGCCAGCAGGTCGACCGGGACAGGGCGTGAAAAACTGTTTTTT. Amino acids: CASRSTGTGREKLFF.

The sample holds many counts of this clonotype. The chain carries TRBV7-2 and TRBJ2-2, with 12 bases matching TRBD1. CDR3 size: 17 residues. After removal of 4 bases from V and 6 bases from J, the junction contained 9 bases not matched to a gene. Germline lookup yields CDR1 SGHTA and CDR2 FQGNSA. The CDR3 DNA is TGTGCCAGCAGCTCTTTACCGGGACAGGGGGCGGCCGGGGAGCTGTTTTTT. Its protein is CASSSLPGQGAAGELFF. The full variable domain, its missing parts supplied by reference TRBV7-2 and TRBJ2-2, is GAGVSQSPSNKVTEKGKDVELRCDPISGHTALYWYRQSLGQGLEFLIYFQGNSAPDKSGLPSDRFSAERTGGSVSTLTIQRTQQEDSAVYLCASSSLPGQGAAGELFFGEGSRLTVL.

This clonotype was observed a handful of times. The rearrangement links TRBV9 to TRBJ2-5; 8 bases agree with TRBD1. This CDR3 comprises 15 residues. After removal of 4 bases from V and 2 bases from J, the junction contained 7 bases not matched to a gene. Germline CDR1 is SGDLS and CDR2 is YYNGEE. The CDR3 spells CASSTAGTGQETQYF. The CDR3 DNA reads as TGTGCCAGCAGCACCGCAGGGACAGGACAAGAGACCCAGTACTTC.

J is TRBJ2-2 and V is TRBV5-6; 8 bases fit TRBD1. CDR3 length: 15 residues. V trimming: 5 bases; J trimming: 1 base; junction bases outside the gene matches: 4. CDR1 SGHDT and CDR2 YYEEEE come from the germline V gene. Written as DNA, the CDR3 is TGTGCCAGCAGTGCGGGGACAGGGAACACCGGGGAGCTGTTTTTT. It yields the protein CASSAGTGNTGELFF.

This clonotype is medium-sized by share. The gene calls are TRBV19 and TRBJ2-1; D may be TRBD1 (5 bases). Germline V gene lookup returns CDR1 LNHDA and CDR2 SQIVND (reference sequence). This CDR3 spans 14 amino acids. The V and J ends lost 5 bases and 3 bases respectively, with 11 bases between them. This CDR3 is CASSSRTRYNEQFF. The CDR3 bases are TGTGCCAGTAGTTCCCGGACACGCTACAATGAGCAGTTCTTC.

This chain joins TRBV11-1 and TRBJ2-1; 7 nucleotides agree with TRBD2. Germline lookup yields CDR1 SGHAT and CDR2 FQDESV (reference sequence). With V trimmed by 8 bases and J by 6 bases, 4 bases remained unmatched. The CDR3 runs 12 residues. CDR3 bases: TGTGCCAGCTCGGGGGGATTCAATGAGCAGTTCTTC. This gives the protein CASSGGFNEQFF.

This clonotype was seen a handful of times. This chain joins TRBV5-1 and TRBJ1-1; 7 nucleotides line up with TRBD1. Germline V gives CDR1 SGHRS, CDR2 YFSETQ. This CDR3 has 15 amino acids. The V gene end was trimmed by 4 bases and the J gene end by 3 bases; junction bases not matched to a gene: 9. The CDR3 DNA sequence: TGCGCCAGCAGCGTACAGGGGCCCTCGGACACTGAAGCTTTCTTT. Its translation is CASSVQGPSDTEAFF.

The sample holds a few counts of this clonotype. The chain carries TRBV7-6 and TRBJ1-1; D is unresolved. Germline CDR1 reads SGHVS; CDR2 reads FNYEAQ. The germline V and J ends were trimmed by 6 bases and 7 bases, with 15 bases remaining between them. The CDR3 loop spans 13 amino acids. CDR3 coding DNA: TGTGCCAGCAGTTCAAGCGGCGGAGGTGAAGCTTTCTTT. Protein sequence: CASSSSGGGEAFF.

This chain connects TRBV20-1 to TRBJ1-2, with no clear D. With 2 bases removed from V and 8 bases from J, the gap between germline ends came to 18 bases. Germline lookup yields CDR1 DFQATT and CDR2 SNEGSKA (reference sequence). CDR3 size: 14 residues. CDR3 in DNA: TGCAGTGCTAGAATGGACCACCTACTATCCGGCTACACCTTC. This translates into CSARMDHLLSGYTF.

The sample holds many counts of this clonotype. The rearrangement links TRBV7-2 to TRBJ1-1, with TRBD1 identical over 8 bases. V was pared by 3 bases and J by 0 bases, with 12 bases of the junction left unmatched. CDR1 SGHTA and CDR2 FQGNSA come from the germline V gene. This CDR3 spans 18 amino acids. This CDR3 reads CASSFLPPQGALNTEAFF. The DNA for the CDR3 is TGTGCCAGCAGCTTTCTCCCCCCCCAGGGGGCTTTGAACACTGAAGCTTTCTTT. Looking up the rest from reference TRBV7-2 and TRBJ1-1 gives the full variable domain: GAGVSQSPSNKVTEKGKDVELRCDPISGHTALYWYRQSLGQGLEFLIYFQGNSAPDKSGLPSDRFSAERTGGSVSTLTIQRTQQEDSAVYLCASSFLPPQGALNTEAFFGQGTRLTVV.

This clonotype was detected ten times or more. The rearrangement uses TRBV6-1 and TRBJ1-6, with D maybe TRBD1 (5 bases). The length of the CDR3 is 15 residues. The germline V gene encodes CDR1 MNHNS and CDR2 SASEGT. V was pared by 2 bases and J by 7 bases, with 12 bases between. CDR3 nucleotides: TGTGCCAGCAGTGAATGGGGCACTGTGAATTCACCCCTCCACTTT. Translated: CASSEWGTVNSPLHF.

The rearrangement uses TRBV4-1 and TRBJ1-1; D is possibly TRBD1 (6 bases). From germline, CDR1 is MGHRA and CDR2 YSYEKL. The CDR3 has 14 residues. V gave up 3 bases and J gave up 4 bases, with 12 bases separating them. CDR3: CASSHPGEGTEAFF. The CDR3 region has the DNA TGCGCCAGCAGCCACCCAGGGGAGGGCACTGAAGCTTTCTTT.

This clonotype occurred once. The V gene is TRBV20-1, the J gene TRBJ2-1; D could derive from TRBD1 or TRBD2 (5 bases each). This CDR3 has 13 amino acids. From germline, CDR1 is DFQATT and CDR2 SNEGSKA (reference sequence). The ends were cut back, 3 bases at V and 6 bases at J, with 12 bases in the middle. CDR3 coding DNA: TGCAGTGCTAGTGGGGACGGACGCAATGAGCAGTTCTTC. Its protein product is CSASGDGRNEQFF.

This clonotype has only a few counts. This chain joins TRBV19 and TRBJ1-1; D unclear. This CDR3 is built from 12 residues. Germline lookup yields CDR1 LNHDA and CDR2 SQIVND (reference sequence). V lost 3 bases and J 4 bases, leaving 6 bases between the germline ends. CDR3 in DNA: TGTGCCAGTAGTATTGGTAGCACTGAAGCTTTCTTT. This sequence encodes CASSIGSTEAFF.

The chain joins TRBV28 to TRBJ2-7; tentatively, D is TRBD1 (6 bases). The CDR3 has 14 amino acids. Germline CDR1 and CDR2: MDHEN and SYDVKM. Between the trimmed V and J ends, which lost 5 bases and 5 bases, there was a span of 16 bases. In nucleotides, the CDR3 is TGTGCCAGCAGTCCAACAGGGTGGGTCGACGAGCAGTACTTC. Translated, it gives CASSPTGWVDEQYF.

There are a few counts of this clonotype. The CDR3 spells CASSGRTEPYEQYF. The CDR3 region has the DNA TGTGCCAGCAGCGGGCGGACAGAACCCTACGAGCAGTACTTC. The gene calls are TRBV7-9 and TRBJ2-7; possibly TRBD1 for D (6 bases). The CDR3 spans 14 residues. V was clipped by 5 bases and J by 2 bases, with 13 bases between them. Per germline, CDR1 SEHNR and CDR2 FQNEAQ (reference sequence). The variable domain in full, with the rest retrieved from reference TRBV7-9 and TRBJ2-7, is DTGVSQNPRHKITKRGQNVTFRCDPISEHNRLYWYRQTLGQGPEFLTYFQNEAQLEKSRLLSDRFSAERPKGSFSTLEIQRTEQGDSAMYLCASSGRTEPYEQYFGPGTRLTVT.

The J gene is TRBJ2-7, the V gene TRBV5-4; D gene unclear. Germline values: CDR1 SGHNT, CDR2 YYREEE (reference sequence). This CDR3 spans 15 amino acids. V dropped 0 bases and J dropped 2 bases, with 12 bases sitting between them. This CDR3 reads CASSLAGEFPYEQYF. CDR3 nucleotides: TGTGCCAGCAGCTTGGCCGGAGAATTCCCCTACGAGCAGTACTTC.

About this clonotype: The conserved final phenylalanine or tryptophan is absent from the CDR3, which likely points to a read error. V gene TRBV7-2 combines with J gene TRBJ2-3, with 15 bases matching TRBD2. The germline V gene has CDR1 SGHTA and CDR2 FQGNSA. The CDR3 runs to 17 residues. This CDR3 reads CASSWTSGGASRDTQYC. CDR3 coding DNA: TGTGCCAGCAGCTGGACTAGCGGGGGGGCCAGCAGAGATACGCAGTATTGT.

This clonotype was counted at least ten times. The rearrangement uses TRBV7-8 and TRBJ1-2; TRBD1 is a possible D gene (5 bases). Germline values: CDR1 SGHVS, CDR2 FQNEAQ. The CDR3 totals 14 residues. Trimming took off 2 bases at V and 8 bases at J, with 15 bases between the two ends. In DNA, the CDR3 is TGTGCCAGCAGCTTAAATCCCGGGGGGACGGGCTACACCTTC. It is translated as CASSLNPGGTGYTF.

This rearrangement joins TRBV27 to TRBJ1-1, with unresolved D. The CDR3 sequence is 16 residues long. Germline loops: CDR1 MNHEY, CDR2 SMNVEV (reference sequence). Trimming removed 5 bases from V and 0 bases from J, with 16 bases in between. This CDR3 is CASSPDWVSLNTEAFF. CDR3 DNA sequence: TGTGCCAGCAGTCCTGATTGGGTTAGTTTGAACACTGAAGCTTTCTTT.